Listed here are 15 T cell receptor beta chains from one sample, sequenced in a study of cytomegalovirus exposure and HLA in healthy donors. PCR amplification relied on 60 Vbeta primers (plus 13 Jbeta primers). Sequenced by immunoSEQ multiplex PCR; TCRdb stores in-frame clones only, minus some. The data hold about 84,000 clones, with roughly 63% observed a single time. Sequenced sample: PBMCs. These receptors originate from a woman aged 40 to 50 in good health and CMV-seropositive.

This sequence joins TRBV14 and TRBJ2-3; TRBD2 aligns across 7 bases. CDR3 length: 14 amino acids. J lost 3 bases, V lost 4 bases, and 4 bases had no gene match. Germline-derived CDR1 and CDR2 are SGHDN and FVKESK. In DNA form, the CDR3 reads TGTGCCAGCAGCCCCGAACTAGCGACAGATACGCAGTATTTT. The encoded protein is CASSPELATDTQYF.

Written as DNA, the CDR3 is TGTGCCAGCTCACCACACGGAGACACCGGGGAGCTGTTTTTT. It codes for CASSPHGDTGELFF. The chain employs TRBV18 and TRBJ2-2; D is uncertain. Germline CDR1 KGHSH, CDR2 LQKENI. Trimming cost V 1 base and J 3 bases, with 6 bases left between them. This CDR3 contains 14 residues.

V is TRBV2 and J is TRBJ1-2; 8 positions agree with TRBD1. The V segment lost 5 bases and the J segment 4 bases; nucleotides outside the gene matches: 12. The germline V gene has CDR1 SNHLY and CDR2 FYNNEI. This CDR3 is 16 amino acids long. CDR3 DNA sequence: TGTGCCAGCAGTCCCCAGGGGCAGGGGGCTTTCTATGGCTACACCTTC. Translation: CASSPQGQGAFYGYTF.

This clone has a handful of counts. V is TRBV29-1 and J is TRBJ2-3, with 7 bases identical to TRBD2. Trimming at V came to 4 bases and at J to 4 bases, leaving 2 bases not matched to a gene. The CDR3 has 12 amino acids. The V gene's germline CDR1 is SQVTM and CDR2 ANQGSEA. The CDR3, as DNA: TGCAGCGTTGCCCGGGAGGCAGATACGCAGTATTTT. Translation gives CSVAREADTQYF.

This clone was counted a few times. V is TRBV21-1 and J is TRBJ2-1; TRBD2 is taken as the D call from the table, unchecked against the DNA. TRBV21-1 is termed a pseudogene. CDR3 length: 14 residues. CDR3 DNA: TGTGCCAGCAGCAAACGGGACTCCTACAATGAGCAGTTCTTC. Its translation: CASSKRDSYNEQFF.

This clone was detected only once. The V gene is TRBV19, the J gene TRBJ1-2, with 8 bases matching TRBD1. V was clipped by 5 bases and J by 4 bases; unmatched bases: 6. The CDR3 is made up of 14 amino acids. CDR1 LNHDA and CDR2 SQIVND come from the germline V gene (reference sequence). The CDR3 DNA reads as TGTGCCAGTAGTCGCGACAGGGGCAGCTATGGCTACACCTTC. Translated: CASSRDRGSYGYTF.

The V call is TRBV27, the J call TRBJ2-7, with 9 positions matching TRBD2. CDR3 size: 13 residues. V shed 8 bases and J 9 bases; nucleotides not matched to a gene: 11. Germline V gene sequence: CDR1 MNHEY, CDR2 SMNVEV (reference sequence). DNA of the CDR3: TGTGCCAGCGGGGTAGCGGGAGAATTAGGGCAGTACTTC. Translating it yields CASGVAGELGQYF.

This clone has just a few counts. The chain recombines TRBV19 with TRBJ2-2; 9 bases agree with TRBD2. Looked up from germline, CDR1 is LNHDA and CDR2 is SQIVND (reference sequence). The junction had 13 bases not matched to a gene; V was cut back by 8 bases and J by 6 bases. The CDR3 spans 16 residues. The CDR3 region has the DNA TGTGCCAGTTCCCCCCTGTTTGCGGGAGGGCCCGGGGAGCTGTTTTTT. Its protein is CASSPLFAGGPGELFF.

The V gene is TRBV6-6, the J gene TRBJ1-1, with a weak D call TRBD1 (6 bases). V dropped 6 bases and J dropped 3 bases, with 14 bases sitting between them. CDR3 size: 14 residues. CDR1 is MNHNY and CDR2 is SVGAGI in the germline V gene (reference sequence). Here the CDR3 DNA reads TGTGCCAGCAGACAACAGGGCCAGTACACTGAAGCTTTCTTT. This codes for CASRQQGQYTEAFF.

The sample holds one count of this clone. The rearrangement uses TRBV5-1 and TRBJ1-5; no clear D gene. The germline CDR1 and CDR2 sequences are SGHRS and YFSETQ. V was clipped by 1 base and J by 0 bases, with 8 bases between them. The CDR3 loop spans 15 amino acids. CDR3 sequence (DNA): TGCGCCAGCAGCTTGAACGGGTATAGCAATCAGCCCCAGCATTTT. It yields the protein CASSLNGYSNQPQHF. The full variable domain, its missing parts supplied by reference TRBV5-1 and TRBJ1-5, is KAGVTQTPRYLIKTRGQQVTLSCSPISGHRSVSWYQQTPGQGLQFLFEYFSETQRNKGNFPGRFSGRQFSNSRSEMNVSTLELGDSALYLCASSLNGYSNQPQHFGDGTRLSIL.

The chain's CDR3 is CAWSFDRGNEKLFF. Here the CDR3 DNA reads TGTGCCTGGAGCTTCGACAGGGGAAATGAAAAACTGTTTTTT. J is TRBJ1-4 and V is TRBV30, with TRBD1 identical over 8 bases. Unmatched junction bases numbered 5, after V lost 3 bases and J lost 5 bases. CDR1 is GTSNPN and CDR2 is SVGIG in the germline V gene (reference sequence). The CDR3 runs 14 residues.

This sequence joins TRBV4-1 and TRBJ2-5; 10 nucleotides align to TRBD1. V dropped 6 bases and J dropped 2; count of bases not matched to a gene: 6. Germline V gene lookup returns CDR1 MGHRA and CDR2 YSYEKL. CDR3 size: 15 residues. The CDR3 reads CASRGTGAGQETQYF. In DNA, the CDR3 is TGCGCCAGCAGAGGGACAGGGGCTGGTCAAGAGACCCAGTACTTC.

This clone has just a few counts. J is TRBJ2-2 and V is TRBV27, with D maybe TRBD1 (6 bases). The CDR3 has 15 amino acids. Per the germline V gene, CDR1 is MNHEY and CDR2 is SMNVEV (reference sequence). Trimming cost V 7 bases and J 3 bases, with 15 bases left between them. CDR3 nucleotides: TGTGCCAGCACCCGAACCAGGGGATACACCGGGGAGCTGTTTTTT. Translated, it gives CASTRTRGYTGELFF.

The DNA for the CDR3 is TGCGCCAGCAGCTTGGGGACAGAACTGCAAGAGACCCAGTACTTC. Its translation: CASSLGTELQETQYF. The V call is TRBV5-1, the J call TRBJ2-5, with D possibly being TRBD1 (6 bases). V shed 0 bases and J shed 2 bases, with 11 bases lying between them. The CDR3 contains 15 residues. The V gene's germline CDR1 is SGHRS and CDR2 YFSETQ.

The chain carries TRBV28 and TRBJ2-1, with TRBD2 matching 7 bases. The CDR3 sequence is 12 residues long. Germline CDR1 is MDHEN and CDR2 is SYDVKM. V gave up 8 bases and J gave up 10 bases; unmatched junction bases: 8. In nucleotides, the CDR3 is TGTGCCAGCGGCGGGAGTCCCAGAGAGCAGTTCTTC. Translation: CASGGSPREQFF.